This T cell receptor (beta chain) was sequenced in a study of high-grade serous ovarian cancer treatment subgroups. The tumor samples were collected prior to definitive surgery or chemotherapy. The table came from immunoSEQ multiplex PCR; TCRdb's copy has only in-frame clones and leaves some out. The sample has around 1,900 clones, around 72% seen once. V lost 2 bases, J lost 1 base, and 17 bases lay in between. This CDR3 is built from 17 residues. The germline V gene has CDR1 KGHSH and CDR2 LQKENI. The receptor was isolated from a human donor with high-grade serous ovarian cancer. V gene TRBV18 combines with J gene TRBJ2-5, with D perhaps TRBD2 (6 bases). Specimen: tumor tissue. The CDR3 is CASSPSPYGAGQETQYF. Written as DNA, the CDR3 is TGTGCCAGCTCACCATCGCCCTACGGAGCGGGCCAAGAGACCCAGTACTTC.